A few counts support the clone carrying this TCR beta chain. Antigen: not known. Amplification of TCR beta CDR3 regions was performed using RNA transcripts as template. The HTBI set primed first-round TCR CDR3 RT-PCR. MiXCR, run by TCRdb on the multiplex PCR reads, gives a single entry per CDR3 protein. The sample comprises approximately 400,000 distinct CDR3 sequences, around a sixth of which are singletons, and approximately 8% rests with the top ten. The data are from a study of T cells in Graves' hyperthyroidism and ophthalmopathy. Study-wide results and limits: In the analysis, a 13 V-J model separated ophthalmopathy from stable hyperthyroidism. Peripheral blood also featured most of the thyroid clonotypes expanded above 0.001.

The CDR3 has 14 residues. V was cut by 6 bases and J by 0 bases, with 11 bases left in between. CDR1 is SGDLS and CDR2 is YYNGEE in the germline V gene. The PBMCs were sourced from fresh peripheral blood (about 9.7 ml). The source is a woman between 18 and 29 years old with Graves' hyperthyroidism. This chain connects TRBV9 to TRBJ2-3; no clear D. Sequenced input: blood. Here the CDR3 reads CASTVSTSTDTQYF. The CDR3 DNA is TGTGCCAGCACTGTTTCGACTAGCACAGATACGCAGTATTTT.